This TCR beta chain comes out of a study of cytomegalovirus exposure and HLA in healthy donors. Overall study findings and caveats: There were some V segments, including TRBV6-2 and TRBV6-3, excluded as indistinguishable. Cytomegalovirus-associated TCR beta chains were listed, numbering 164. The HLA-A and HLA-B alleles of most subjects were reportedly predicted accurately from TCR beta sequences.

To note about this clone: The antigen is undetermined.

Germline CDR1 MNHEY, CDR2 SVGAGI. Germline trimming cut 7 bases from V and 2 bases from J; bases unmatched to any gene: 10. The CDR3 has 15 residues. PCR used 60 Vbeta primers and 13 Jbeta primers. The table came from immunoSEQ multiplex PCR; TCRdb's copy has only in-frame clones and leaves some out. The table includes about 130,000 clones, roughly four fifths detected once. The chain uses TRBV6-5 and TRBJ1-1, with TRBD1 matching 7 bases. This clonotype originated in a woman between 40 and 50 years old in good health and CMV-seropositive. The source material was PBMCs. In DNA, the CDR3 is TGTGCCAGCACCTCTCGGAGGGGGCGAAACACTGAAGCTTTCTTT. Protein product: CASTSRRGRNTEAFF.